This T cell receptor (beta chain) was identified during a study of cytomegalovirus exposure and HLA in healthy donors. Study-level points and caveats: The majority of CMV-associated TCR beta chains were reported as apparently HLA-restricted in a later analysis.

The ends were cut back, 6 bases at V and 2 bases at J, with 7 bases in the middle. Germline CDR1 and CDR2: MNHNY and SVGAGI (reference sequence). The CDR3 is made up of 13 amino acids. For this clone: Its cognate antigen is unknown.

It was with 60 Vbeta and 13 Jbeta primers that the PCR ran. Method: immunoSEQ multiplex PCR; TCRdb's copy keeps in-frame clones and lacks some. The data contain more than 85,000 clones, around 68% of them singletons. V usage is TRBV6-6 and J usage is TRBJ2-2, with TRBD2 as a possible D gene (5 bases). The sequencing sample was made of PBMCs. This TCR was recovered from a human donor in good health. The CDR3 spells CASRDSNTGELFF. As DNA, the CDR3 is TGTGCCAGCAGGGACTCAAACACCGGGGAGCTGTTTTTT.